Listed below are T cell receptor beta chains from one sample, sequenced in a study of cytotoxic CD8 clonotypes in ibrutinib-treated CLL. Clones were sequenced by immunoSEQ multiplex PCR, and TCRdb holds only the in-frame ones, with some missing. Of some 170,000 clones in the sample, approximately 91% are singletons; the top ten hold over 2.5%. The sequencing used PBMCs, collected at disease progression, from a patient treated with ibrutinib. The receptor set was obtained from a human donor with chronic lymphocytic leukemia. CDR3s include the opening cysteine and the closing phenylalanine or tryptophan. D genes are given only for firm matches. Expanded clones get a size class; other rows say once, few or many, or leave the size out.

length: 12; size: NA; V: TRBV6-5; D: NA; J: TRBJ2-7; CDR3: CAAGRNSLGQYF; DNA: TGTGCTGCGGGGCGCAACTCCCTGGGGCAGTACTTC
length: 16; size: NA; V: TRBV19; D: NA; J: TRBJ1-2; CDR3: CASSTLDRTTNYGYTF; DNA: TGTGCCAGTAGTACACTAGACAGGACCACTAACTATGGCTACACCTTC
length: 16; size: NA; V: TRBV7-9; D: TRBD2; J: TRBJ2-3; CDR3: CASSMGLAGDKDTQYF; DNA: TGTGCCAGCAGCATGGGACTAGCGGGAGATAAAGATACGCAGTATTTT
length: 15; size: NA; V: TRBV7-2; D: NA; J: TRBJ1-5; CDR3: CASSLERSVNQPQHF; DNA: TGTGCCAGCAGCTTAGAAAGGTCAGTCAATCAGCCCCAGCATTTT
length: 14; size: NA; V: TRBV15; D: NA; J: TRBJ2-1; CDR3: CATSSERGAVEQFF; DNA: TGTGCCACCAGCAGCGAACGGGGGGCAGTTGAGCAGTTCTTC
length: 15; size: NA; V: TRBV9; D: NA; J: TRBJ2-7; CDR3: CASSVSEPPWYEQYF; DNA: TGTGCCAGCAGCGTATCTGAACCGCCTTGGTACGAGCAGTACTTC
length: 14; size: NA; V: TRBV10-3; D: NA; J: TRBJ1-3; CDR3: CAARRDISGNTIYF; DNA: TGTGCCGCACGAAGGGACATCTCTGGAAACACCATATATTTT
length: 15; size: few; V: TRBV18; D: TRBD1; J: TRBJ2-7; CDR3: CASSRNDRVLYEQYF; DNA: TGTGCCAGCTCAAGAAACGACAGGGTTTTGTACGAGCAGTACTTC
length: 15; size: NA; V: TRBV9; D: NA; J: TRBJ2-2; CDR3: CASSVRQVGTGELFF; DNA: TGTGCCAGCAGCGTTCGACAGGTGGGCACCGGGGAGCTGTTTTTT
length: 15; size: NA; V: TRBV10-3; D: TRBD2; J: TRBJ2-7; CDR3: CAISDLREGLYEQYF; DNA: TGTGCCATCAGTGACCTGCGGGAGGGCCTATACGAGCAGTACTTC